A single sample is the source of the 7 T cell receptor beta chains below, sequenced in a study of blood T cell repertoires in COVID-19. Produced via immunoSEQ multiplex PCR; TCRdb's table is partial and in-frame only. The sample consists of a few hundred thousand clones, 88% of them appearing once. What was sequenced was peripheral blood. The receptors originated from a man aged 18 to 35 with active or convalescent COVID-19.

V and J are TRBV2 and TRBJ2-7, with 8 bases identical to TRBD1. This CDR3 is 13 amino acids long. V lost 3 bases and J lost 5; bases outside the gene matches: 3. Germline CDR1 is SNHLY and CDR2 is FYNNEI. The CDR3, as DNA: TGTGCCAGCAGTGAGGCAGGGGGCCACGAGCAGTACTTC. Encoded protein: CASSEAGGHEQYF.

The chain carries TRBV4-3 and TRBJ1-3; TRBD1 might be the D (5 bases). Germline V lookup: CDR1 LGHNA, CDR2 YSLEER. V was trimmed by 0 bases and J by 2 bases, leaving 8 bases between them. The CDR3 spans 15 residues. The CDR3 sequence is CASSQDAGPGNTIYF. The CDR3, as DNA: TGCGCCAGCAGCCAAGATGCAGGGCCTGGAAACACCATATATTTT.

The V and J genes are TRBV7-6 and TRBJ1-4; D uncertain. The V end lost 5 bases, the J end lost 0 bases, and 16 bases lay between the germline ends. Germline assignment: CDR1 SGHVS and CDR2 FNYEAQ. The CDR3 sequence is 17 residues long. The CDR3 is CASSARVFSATNEKLFF. CDR3 nucleotides: TGTGCCAGCAGCGCTCGAGTCTTCTCTGCAACTAATGAAAAACTGTTTTTT. The full variable domain, rest sourced from reference TRBV7-6 and TRBJ1-4, is GAGVSQSPRYKVTKRGQDVALRCDPISGHVSLYWYRQALGQGPEFLTYFNYEAQQDKSGLPNDRFSAERPEGSISTLTIQRTEQRDSAMYRCASSARVFSATNEKLFFGSGTQLSVL.

The V gene is TRBV6-6, the J gene TRBJ2-5; TRBD1 is a possible D gene (7 bases). The V and J ends lost 0 bases and 2 bases respectively, with 13 bases between them. CDR1 is MNHNY and CDR2 is SVGAGI in the germline V gene (reference sequence). CDR3 length: 16 residues. The CDR3 is CASSYSGRGDQETQYF. The CDR3 coding sequence is TGTGCCAGCAGTTACTCCGGCAGGGGGGATCAAGAGACCCAGTACTTC.

The CDR3 nucleotides are TGTGCCAGCAGCCATCGACTAGCGGCCACAGGGCAGTACTTC. It yields the protein CASSHRLAATGQYF. The chain is built from TRBV3-1 (or the pseudogene TRBV3-2) and TRBJ2-7; 9 nucleotides agree with TRBD2. Germline CDR1 and CDR2: LGHDT and YNNKEL (reference sequence). The trim removed 3 bases at V and 9 bases at J, leaving 9 bases unmatched. This CDR3 has 14 residues.

The chain couples TRBV5-4 to TRBJ2-2; the D gene is possibly TRBD2 (5 bases). CDR1 is SGHNT, CDR2 YYREEE, per germline (reference sequence). The CDR3 has 13 residues. V lost 0 bases to trimming and J lost 6 bases, with 6 bases between them. The CDR3 sequence is CASSLGGPGELFF. The CDR3 coding sequence is TGTGCCAGCAGCTTGGGAGGGCCCGGGGAGCTGTTTTTT.

This sequence joins TRBV27 and TRBJ2-7, with 9 bases aligning to TRBD1. The junction had 6 bases not matched to a gene; V was cut back by 5 bases and J by 4 bases. This CDR3 contains 14 residues. Germline V gene data show CDR1 as MNHEY and CDR2 as SMNVEV (reference sequence). CDR3 in amino acids: CASSLDRGPYEQYF. CDR3 coding DNA: TGTGCCAGCAGTCTGGACAGGGGACCGTACGAGCAGTACTTC.